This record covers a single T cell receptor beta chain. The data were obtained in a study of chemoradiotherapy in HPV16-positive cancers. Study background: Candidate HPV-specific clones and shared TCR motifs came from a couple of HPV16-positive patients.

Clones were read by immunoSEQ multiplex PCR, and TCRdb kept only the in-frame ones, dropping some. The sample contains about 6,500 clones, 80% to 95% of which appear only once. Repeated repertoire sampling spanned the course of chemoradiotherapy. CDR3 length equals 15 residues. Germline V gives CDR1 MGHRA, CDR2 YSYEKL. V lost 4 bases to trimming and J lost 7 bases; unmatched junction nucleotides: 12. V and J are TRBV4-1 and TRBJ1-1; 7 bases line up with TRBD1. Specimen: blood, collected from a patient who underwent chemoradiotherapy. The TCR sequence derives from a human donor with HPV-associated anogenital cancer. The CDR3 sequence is CASSREGGRIVEAFF. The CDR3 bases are TGCGCCAGCAGCCGGGAAGGGGGCCGGATTGTTGAAGCTTTCTTT.